These T cell receptor beta chains were read from a single sample in a study of OX40 agonist ivuxolimab in advanced cancers. This table comes from immunoSEQ multiplex PCR, and its TCRdb copy is limited to in-frame clones, with some not included. The table has around 53,000 clones, 75% to 80% seen once. The source was CD4+ or CD8+ T cells sorted from blood, collected in a trial of the OX40 agonist ivuxolimab. These receptors were obtained from an adult with an advanced solid tumor such as melanoma, head and neck, liver or kidney cancer. The CDR3 runs from the conserved cysteine through the conserved F or W. The order of the fields is D gene, clone size, J gene, V gene, CDR3 DNA, CDR3 protein. D genes are given only for firm matches. Expanded clones are given a class, and other clones once, few, many or no size at all.

D: -; size: few; J: TRBJ1-5; V: TRBV6-5; DNA: TGTGCCAGCAGTTACCCCCCGGACGGTCAACAGCATTTT; CDR3: CASSYPPDGQQHF
D: TRBD1; size: -; J: TRBJ1-1; V: TRBV27; DNA: TGTGCCAGCAGTTTATCGATATTAAGGGGGCGCGGGAACACTGAAGCTTTCTTT; CDR3: CASSLSILRGRGNTEAFF
D: -; size: -; J: TRBJ2-5; V: TRBV18; DNA: TGTGCCAGCTCACCACCGACGGAAGAGACCCAGTACTTC; CDR3: CASSPPTEETQYF
D: -; size: -; J: TRBJ2-7; V: TRBV28; DNA: TGTGCCAGCAGTTTTTATCGGGGTGAGCAGTACTTC; CDR3: CASSFYRGEQYF
D: -; size: few; J: TRBJ2-1; V: TRBV5-1; DNA: TGCGCCAGCAGCTTGGCCTCTTCCCCGTCCTACAATGAGCAGTTCTTC; CDR3: CASSLASSPSYNEQFF
D: TRBD1; size: -; J: TRBJ2-1; V: TRBV5-6; DNA: TGTGCCAGCAACCCTACCTTGCGGACAGGCTCCTACAATGAGCAGTTCTTC; CDR3: CASNPTLRTGSYNEQFF
D: -; size: -; J: TRBJ2-5; V: TRBV2; DNA: TGTGCCAGCAGTGAAGGGCCCTTAGCGACCCAGTACTTC; CDR3: CASSEGPLATQYF
D: -; size: once; J: TRBJ2-3; V: TRBV10-3; DNA: TGTGCCATCAGTGAGCCGACCTTTTGGGGGCAGGCAGATACGCAGTATTTT; CDR3: CAISEPTFWGQADTQYF
D: -; size: -; J: TRBJ1-5; V: TRBV5-5; DNA: TGTGCCAGCAGCTTTGGGGGGTACACTCAGCCCCAGCATTTT; CDR3: CASSFGGYTQPQHF
D: TRBD2; size: -; J: TRBJ2-7; V: TRBV4-2; DNA: TGTGCCAGCAGCCACCTACTAGCGGGAGGTGCGGGGGAGCAGTACTTC; CDR3: CASSHLLAGGAGEQYF
D: -; size: -; J: TRBJ2-4; V: TRBV6-5; DNA: TGTGCCAGCAGAGCCAGGGAGGCCAAAAACATTCAGTACTTC; CDR3: CASRAREAKNIQYF
D: -; size: -; J: TRBJ2-1; V: TRBV7-9; DNA: TGTGCCAGCAGCTTACCCTGGGTCAATGAGCAGTTCTTC; CDR3: CASSLPWVNEQFF
D: -; size: few; J: TRBJ2-2; V: TRBV7-3; DNA: TGTGCCAGCAGCTTTCAGGACTCCGAGCTGTTTTTT; CDR3: CASSFQDSELFF
D: -; size: -; J: TRBJ2-7; V: TRBV7-8; DNA: TGTGCCAGCAGCTTACTCTACGAGCAGTACTTC; CDR3: CASSLLYEQYF
D: -; size: -; J: TRBJ1-5; V: TRBV28; DNA: TGTGCCAGCAGTTTACGAGAACCCAATCAGCCCCAGCATTTT; CDR3: CASSLREPNQPQHF
D: TRBD1; size: -; J: TRBJ1-4; V: TRBV27; DNA: TGTGCCAGCAGTTCGCGGGACAGGGGAAATGAAAAACTGTTTTTT; CDR3: CASSSRDRGNEKLFF
D: TRBD1; size: -; J: TRBJ2-2; V: TRBV6-1; DNA: TGTGCCAGCAGACCGAGGGGGCTAAACGGGGAGCTGTTTTTT; CDR3: CASRPRGLNGELFF
D: TRBD1; size: -; J: TRBJ2-3; V: TRBV10-1; DNA: TGCGCCAGCAGTCGGGACAGCCGCACAGATACGCAGTATTTT; CDR3: CASSRDSRTDTQYF
D: TRBD1; size: -; J: TRBJ2-5; V: TRBV28; DNA: TGTGCCAGCAGTCCCGGGACAGACCAAGAGACCCAGTACTTC; CDR3: CASSPGTDQETQYF
D: -; size: -; J: TRBJ1-1; V: TRBV2; DNA: TGTGCCAGCAGTGAATCAATAGGCAGGGCGCTGAACACTGAAGCTTTCTTT; CDR3: CASSESIGRALNTEAFF